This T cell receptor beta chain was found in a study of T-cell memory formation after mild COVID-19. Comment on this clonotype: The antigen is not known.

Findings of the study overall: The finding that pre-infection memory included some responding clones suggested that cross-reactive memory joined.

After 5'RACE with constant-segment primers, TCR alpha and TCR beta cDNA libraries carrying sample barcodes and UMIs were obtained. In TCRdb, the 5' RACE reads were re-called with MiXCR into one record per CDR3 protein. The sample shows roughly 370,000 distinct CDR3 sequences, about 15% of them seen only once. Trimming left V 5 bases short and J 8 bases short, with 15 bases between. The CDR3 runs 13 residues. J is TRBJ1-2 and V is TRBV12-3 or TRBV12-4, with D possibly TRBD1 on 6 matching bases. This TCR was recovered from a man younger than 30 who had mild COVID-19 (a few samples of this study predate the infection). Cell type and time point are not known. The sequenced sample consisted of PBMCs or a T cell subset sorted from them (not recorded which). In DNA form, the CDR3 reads TGTGCCAGCAGTCCCTCGGGGGCTAGAGGCTACACCTTC. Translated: CASSPSGARGYTF.